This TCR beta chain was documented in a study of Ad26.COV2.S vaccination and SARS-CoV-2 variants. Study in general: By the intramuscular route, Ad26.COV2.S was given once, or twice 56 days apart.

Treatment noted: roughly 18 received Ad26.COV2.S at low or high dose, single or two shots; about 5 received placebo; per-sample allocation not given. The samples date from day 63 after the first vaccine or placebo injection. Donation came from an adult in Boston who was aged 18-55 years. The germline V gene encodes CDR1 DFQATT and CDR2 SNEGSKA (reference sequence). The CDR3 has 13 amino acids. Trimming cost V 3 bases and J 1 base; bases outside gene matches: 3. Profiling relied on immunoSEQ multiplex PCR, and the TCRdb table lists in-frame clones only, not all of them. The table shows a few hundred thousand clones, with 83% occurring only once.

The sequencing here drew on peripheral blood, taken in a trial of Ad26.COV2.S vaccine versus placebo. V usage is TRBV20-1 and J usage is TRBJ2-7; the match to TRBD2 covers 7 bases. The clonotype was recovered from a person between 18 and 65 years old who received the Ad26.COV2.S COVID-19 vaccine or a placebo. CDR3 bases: TGCAGTGCTAGTATTAGCGGGTCCTACGAGCAGTACTTC. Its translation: CSASISGSYEQYF.